The source of this TCR beta chain is a study of OX40 agonist ivuxolimab in advanced cancers. On the study more broadly: Ivuxolimab, an agonist antibody against OX40 (CD134), was given to patients. From roughly 20 to 90 years was the age range, with a mean of roughly 59 years, and 65% to 90% were male. The study, taken as a whole, reports: Among the lowest levels of clonal expansion were found in partial responders at 0.1-3.0 mg/kg.

Sequenced by immunoSEQ multiplex PCR; TCRdb stores in-frame clones only, minus some. Counted here are under 15,000 clones, about 81% occurring once; the ten biggest clones make up around an eighth. Notes on this clone: Its specificity is unknown.

The CDR3 consists of 14 residues. Trimming cost V 2 bases and J 4 bases, with 9 bases left between them. Germline loops: CDR1 LNHDA, CDR2 SQIVND (reference sequence). This TCR came from an adult with an advanced solid tumor such as melanoma, head and neck, liver or kidney cancer. This chain uses TRBV19 with TRBJ2-1; D ambiguous. The sample consisted of CD4+ or CD8+ T cells sorted from blood, taken in a trial of the OX40 agonist ivuxolimab. This chain's CDR3 is CASSIKTIYNEQFF. Here the CDR3 DNA reads TGTGCCAGTAGTATAAAGACAATATACAATGAGCAGTTCTTC.